These T cell receptor beta chains were read from a single sample in a study of CD8 T cells in ankylosing spondylitis. Via MiXCR, TCRdb re-called the 5' RACE reads, giving one row per CDR3 protein. The profile shows about 130,000 distinct CDR3 sequences, 7.3% of them singletons. The sequencing sample was made of blood, either unsorted or a sorted T cell fraction (not recorded which). These receptors all stem from a female donor with ankylosing spondylitis or in good health (not recorded which). Both conserved end residues are part of each CDR3. The order of the fields is D gene, V gene, J gene, clone size, CDR3 DNA, CDR3 protein. A D gene is named only where the DNA matches it firmly. Rows may omit the clone size; those that give it use once, few, many or a size class.

>.|TRBV5-8|TRBJ2-3|many
TGTGCCAGCAGCCTACTAGGTTTTGGCACAGATACGCAGTATTTT
CASSLLGFGTDTQYF
>TRBD1|TRBV7-9|TRBJ1-1|many
TGTGCCAGCAGCTCGAAACGGGGCGGGACAGGGGTGGCTTTCTTT
CASSSKRGGTGVAFF
>.|TRBV4-3|TRBJ1-1|many
TGCGCCAGCAGCCAAGGAGAGGGGTACACTGAAGCTTTCTTT
CASSQGEGYTEAFF
>.|TRBV5-1|TRBJ2-3|many
TGCGCCAGCAGCTGGATGGGAGATACGCAGTATTTT
CASSWMGDTQYF
>TRBD2|TRBV6-5|TRBJ2-5|many
TGTGCCAGCAGTTCCGGGACTAGCACTTTAGAGACCCAGTACTTC
CASSSGTSTLETQYF
>.|TRBV7-8|TRBJ2-3|many
TGTGCCAGCAGCCCCCTAAGAAATACGCAGTATTTT
CASSPLRNTQYF
>.|TRBV5-1|TRBJ1-1|many
TGCGCCAGCAGCTTAACAGGGATGAACACTGAAGCTTTCTTT
CASSLTGMNTEAFF
>.|TRBV28|TRBJ2-7|.
TGTGCCATGAGCCCCAGGGACGGCTACGAGCAGTACTTC
CAMSPRDGYEQYF
>.|TRBV12-3/TRBV12-4|TRBJ2-5|many
TGTGCCAGCAGTAATAATGGGGCACTCCAAGAGACCCAGTACTTC
CASSNNGALQETQYF
>.|TRBV10-3|TRBJ2-7|many
TGTGCCATCAGTGAGAGTTGGCAGGGAAGGGCAGGCGAGCAGTACTTC
CAISESWQGRAGEQYF
>.|TRBV5-1|TRBJ2-3|many
TGCGCCAGCAGCTTATCCGGGGGAAACCAAGTTGATACGCAGTATTTT
CASSLSGGNQVDTQYF
>TRBD1|TRBV7-2|TRBJ2-7|many
TGTGCCAGCAGCTCGCCCGTGGACAGGGTTTCCTACGAGCAGTACTTC
CASSSPVDRVSYEQYF
>.|TRBV2|TRBJ1-6|many
TGTGCCAGCAGTCCCGGGACATTTTATAATTCACCCCTCCACTTT
CASSPGTFYNSPLHF
>.|TRBV11-2|TRBJ1-2|many
TGTGCCAGCAGCTCGTACAGGGTCGACTATGGCTACACCTTC
CASSSYRVDYGYTF